This T cell receptor (beta chain) was captured by sequencing in a study of blood T cell repertoires in COVID-19. The CDR3 contains 14 residues. CDR1 is SGHVS, CDR2 FQNEAQ, per germline. Between the trimmed V and J ends, which lost 3 bases and 1 base, there was a span of 9 bases. The repertoire was sequenced with immunoSEQ multiplex PCR; TCRdb's copy has only in-frame clones and lacks some. The sample lists fewer than 250,000 clones; around 90% were seen once. The V gene is TRBV7-8, the J gene TRBJ1-1, with D tentatively TRBD1 (6 bases). The TCR was taken from a young man who had been exposed to COVID-19. Sequencing was performed on PBMCs or T cells enriched from blood (not recorded which). The CDR3 region has the DNA TGTGCCAGCAGCTTGGGACAAAGGAACACTGAAGCTTTCTTT. The encoded protein is CASSLGQRNTEAFF.